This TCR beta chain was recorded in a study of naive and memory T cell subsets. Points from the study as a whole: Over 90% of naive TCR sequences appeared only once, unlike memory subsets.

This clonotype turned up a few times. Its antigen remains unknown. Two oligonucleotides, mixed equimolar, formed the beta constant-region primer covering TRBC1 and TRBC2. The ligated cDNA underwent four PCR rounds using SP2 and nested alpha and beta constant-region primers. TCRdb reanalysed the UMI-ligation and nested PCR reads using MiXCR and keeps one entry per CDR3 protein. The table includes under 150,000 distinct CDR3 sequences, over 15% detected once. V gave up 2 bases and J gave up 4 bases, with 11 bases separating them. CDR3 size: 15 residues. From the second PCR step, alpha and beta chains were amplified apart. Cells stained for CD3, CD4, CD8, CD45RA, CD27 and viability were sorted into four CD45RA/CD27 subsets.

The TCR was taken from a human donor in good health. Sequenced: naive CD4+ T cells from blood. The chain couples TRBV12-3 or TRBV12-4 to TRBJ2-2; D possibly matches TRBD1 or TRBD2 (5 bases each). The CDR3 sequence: CASSLWGSGTGELFF. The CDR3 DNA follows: TGTGCCAGCAGTTTATGGGGGTCGGGCACCGGGGAGCTGTTTTTT.